This TCR beta chain stems from a study of T and B cells in COVID-19 patients. Looking at the study overall: Blood was sampled from COVID-19 patients who were either actively infected or recovered. The recovered cohort's median age was approximately 37 years, versus over 60 years in active infection. The recovered patients had mostly mild to moderate COVID-19 with outpatient management.

Multiplex PCR with BIOMED2 TRB-A/B primer pools amplified TRB rearrangements. TCRdb analysed the multiplex PCR reads with MiXCR anew, one entry per CDR3 protein. In the table there are 7,500 to 8,000 distinct CDR3 sequences, 26% of which are singletons. This CDR3 has 14 residues. Germline-derived CDR1 and CDR2 are MNHEY and SVGEGT. Trimming shortened V by 2 bases and J by 8 bases, and 14 bases separated the two germline ends. This clonotype has only a few counts. Blood genomic DNA input for TRB amplification was roughly 230-550 ng. Sequencing input: blood. The TCR was taken from a human donor with active COVID-19. The chain has TRBV6-2 or TRBV6-3 and TRBJ2-3, with D perhaps TRBD2 (6 bases). In DNA form, the CDR3 reads TGTGCCAGCAGTTACGGTCGGGAGAGGGGTACGCAGTATTTT. Protein sequence: CASSYGRERGTQYF.